This is a list of T cell receptor beta chains from one sample in a study of regulatory and conventional T cells in RAG deficiency. This table comes from immunoSEQ multiplex PCR, and its TCRdb copy is limited to in-frame clones, with some not included. The table shows fewer than 30,000 clones, with 90% to 95% occurring only once. These data were likewise used in another study, on regulatory T cells.

Specimen: CD25- CD4+ T cells sorted from blood. The receptor source for this set is a human donor in good health. The CDR3 runs from the conserved cysteine through the conserved F or W. Each record gives: D gene, V gene, J gene, clone size, CDR3 protein, CDR3 DNA. A D gene is named only where the DNA matches it firmly. Only some rows state a clone size, as once, few, many or a class for expanded clones.

D: TRBD2; V: TRBV11-2; J: TRBJ2-1; size: .; CDR3: CASSLLAGDSYNEQFF; DNA: TGTGCCAGCAGCTTGCTAGCGGGGGACTCCTACAATGAGCAGTTCTTC
D: TRBD2; V: TRBV10-3; J: TRBJ2-5; size: .; CDR3: CAISEKGAGEETQYF; DNA: TGTGCCATCAGTGAGAAAGGGGCGGGGGAAGAGACCCAGTACTTC
D: .; V: TRBV9; J: TRBJ2-7; size: once; CDR3: CASSPTSGISEQYF; DNA: TGTGCCAGCAGCCCAACTTCGGGGATATCCGAGCAGTACTTC
D: .; V: TRBV6-6; J: TRBJ1-5; size: .; CDR3: CASRLGATNQPQHF; DNA: TGTGCCAGCAGGCTTGGGGCCACGAATCAGCCCCAGCATTTT
D: .; V: TRBV1; J: TRBJ2-3; size: .; CDR3: CTSSQRASGADTDTQYF; DNA: TGCACCAGCAGCCAGCGGGCTAGCGGAGCAGACACAGATACGCAGTATTTT
D: TRBD1; V: TRBV15; J: TRBJ2-2; size: .; CDR3: CATSRGQGATGELFF; DNA: TGTGCCACCAGCAGAGGACAGGGGGCCACCGGGGAGCTGTTTTTT
D: .; V: TRBV10-2; J: TRBJ2-7; size: .; CDR3: CASSESRLRAVRVYEQYF; DNA: TGCGCCAGCAGTGAGTCGAGGTTGAGGGCAGTTCGGGTCTACGAGCAGTACTTC
D: TRBD2; V: TRBV6-6; J: TRBJ2-7; size: .; CDR3: CASSPLAGGLYEQYF; DNA: TGTGCCAGCAGTCCACTAGCGGGGGGACTCTACGAGCAGTACTTC
D: TRBD1; V: TRBV5-1; J: TRBJ1-2; size: .; CDR3: CASSLTGEGYTF; DNA: TGCGCCAGCAGCCTGACAGGGGAGGGCTACACCTTC
D: TRBD1; V: TRBV5-8; J: TRBJ1-2; size: .; CDR3: CASSLHRGQWNYGYTF; DNA: TGTGCCAGCAGCTTGCACAGGGGGCAGTGGAACTATGGCTACACCTTC
D: .; V: TRBV5-8; J: TRBJ1-5; size: .; CDR3: CASLNRGPNQPQHF; DNA: TGTGCCAGTCTCAACCGGGGTCCCAATCAGCCCCAGCATTTT
D: .; V: TRBV6-5; J: TRBJ2-1; size: .; CDR3: CASSYDREQFF; DNA: TGTGCCAGCAGTTACGATCGGGAGCAGTTCTTC
D: .; V: TRBV5-1; J: TRBJ2-2; size: .; CDR3: CASSRDTGELFF; DNA: TGCGCCAGCAGCCGAGACACCGGGGAGCTGTTTTTT
D: .; V: TRBV7-2; J: TRBJ1-1; size: .; CDR3: CASSLGQNTEAFF; DNA: TGTGCCAGCAGCTTAGGGCAGAACACTGAAGCTTTCTTT
D: TRBD2; V: TRBV19; J: TRBJ2-1; size: .; CDR3: CASSNLAGRFDEQFF; DNA: TGTGCCAGTAGCAACCTAGCGGGGAGGTTCGATGAGCAGTTCTTC
D: .; V: TRBV6-1; J: TRBJ1-6; size: .; CDR3: CASSELWGGTFGSPLHF; DNA: TGTGCCAGCAGTGAACTGTGGGGAGGAACTTTCGGTTCACCCCTCCACTTT
D: TRBD1; V: TRBV18; J: TRBJ2-1; size: .; CDR3: CASSPNKPGQVYNEQFF; DNA: TGTGCCAGCTCACCCAACAAGCCGGGACAGGTGTACAATGAGCAGTTCTTC
D: .; V: TRBV5-1; J: TRBJ2-3; size: .; CDR3: CASSLFSSTDTQYF; DNA: TGCGCCAGCAGCTTGTTTAGTAGCACAGATACGCAGTATTTT
D: .; V: TRBV5-4; J: TRBJ2-6; size: .; CDR3: CASSSRAGIGGANVLTF; DNA: TGTGCCAGCAGCTCTCGCGCGGGGATTGGTGGGGCCAACGTCCTGACTTTC
D: TRBD2; V: TRBV2; J: TRBJ2-3; size: .; CDR3: CGGGGGARSTDTQYF; DNA: TGTGGAGGGGGCGGGGGGGCACGTAGCACAGATACGCAGTATTTT
D: .; V: TRBV5-4; J: TRBJ2-5; size: .; CDR3: CASSIPAGTRLDQETQYF; DNA: TGTGCCAGCAGCATACCCGCCGGAACTAGGTTAGATCAAGAGACCCAGTACTTC
D: .; V: TRBV5-3; J: TRBJ1-1; size: .; CDR3: CARSLDRTNTEAFF; DNA: TGTGCCAGAAGCTTGGACAGAACCAACACTGAAGCTTTCTTT
D: TRBD2; V: TRBV4-1; J: TRBJ2-3; size: .; CDR3: CASSRQLAGGGTDTQYF; DNA: TGCGCCAGCAGCCGCCAACTAGCGGGGGGAGGGACAGATACGCAGTATTTT
D: .; V: TRBV5-4; J: TRBJ1-6; size: .; CDR3: CASSLSPRGGVVSPLHF; DNA: TGTGCCAGCAGCTTGTCCCCCCGGGGGGGGGTGGTTTCACCCCTCCACTTT
D: .; V: TRBV5-1; J: TRBJ1-3; size: .; CDR3: CASSQSLRGGNTIYF; DNA: TGCGCCAGCAGCCAATCGCTACGAGGTGGAAACACCATATATTTT
D: .; V: TRBV7-3; J: TRBJ2-1; size: .; CDR3: CASSRTGNNEQFF; DNA: TGTGCCAGCAGCCGTACAGGGAACAATGAGCAGTTCTTC
D: .; V: TRBV7-2; J: TRBJ2-7; size: .; CDR3: CASSLRGSYEQYF; DNA: TGTGCCAGCAGCTTACGGGGTTCCTACGAGCAGTACTTC
D: .; V: TRBV18; J: TRBJ1-1; size: .; CDR3: CASSNRETEAFF; DNA: TGTGCCAGCTCAAACCGGGAGACTGAAGCTTTCTTT
D: .; V: TRBV5-1; J: TRBJ2-3; size: .; CDR3: CASSLVNADTQYF; DNA: TGCGCCAGCAGCTTGGTTAATGCAGATACGCAGTATTTT
D: TRBD1; V: TRBV5-4; J: TRBJ1-1; size: .; CDR3: CASSPGTGGKSEAFF; DNA: TGTGCCAGCAGCCCCGGGACAGGGGGCAAGTCTGAAGCTTTCTTT
D: .; V: TRBV6-4; J: TRBJ2-7; size: .; CDR3: CASSGEFGDEQYF; DNA: TGTGCCAGCTCGGGAGAGTTTGGGGACGAGCAGTACTTC
D: TRBD1; V: TRBV19; J: TRBJ1-2; size: .; CDR3: CASSTLGQVPNYGYTF; DNA: TGTGCCAGTAGTACCCTAGGACAGGTTCCCAACTATGGCTACACCTTC
D: .; V: TRBV2; J: TRBJ2-1; size: .; CDR3: CASSEGRVEQFF; DNA: TGTGCCAGCAGTGAGGGCAGGGTCGAGCAGTTCTTC
D: TRBD2; V: TRBV15; J: TRBJ2-7; size: .; CDR3: CATSRDLAGGREQYF; DNA: TGTGCCACCAGCAGAGATCTAGCGGGGGGGCGGGAGCAGTACTTC
D: TRBD1; V: TRBV29-1; J: TRBJ1-2; size: .; CDR3: CSAVTGDYGYTF; DNA: TGCAGCGCTGTGACAGGGGACTATGGCTACACCTTC
D: .; V: TRBV7-2; J: TRBJ1-2; size: .; CDR3: CASSSPPGGYTF; DNA: TGTGCCAGCAGCTCCCCACCGGGAGGCTACACCTTC
D: TRBD1; V: TRBV10-3; J: TRBJ2-3; size: once; CDR3: CAISEGQGADTQYF; DNA: TGTGCCATCAGTGAGGGACAGGGGGCAGATACGCAGTATTTT
D: TRBD1; V: TRBV11-3; J: TRBJ2-1; size: .; CDR3: CASSRGRGSNEQFF; DNA: TGTGCCAGCAGCCGGGGCAGGGGGTCCAATGAGCAGTTCTTC
D: .; V: TRBV7-3; J: TRBJ1-1; size: .; CDR3: CASSPQPWGGVNTEAFF; DNA: TGTGCCAGCAGCCCACAACCCTGGGGGGGGGTGAACACTGAAGCTTTCTTT
D: .; V: TRBV5-8; J: TRBJ1-4; size: .; CDR3: CASSALNGAEKLFF; DNA: TGTGCCAGCAGCGCACTCAATGGGGCCGAAAAACTGTTTTTT
D: TRBD2; V: TRBV7-2; J: TRBJ2-3; size: .; CDR3: CASSPRGDTDTQYF; DNA: TGTGCCAGCAGCCCCCGGGGGGACACAGATACGCAGTATTTT
D: .; V: TRBV5-1; J: TRBJ2-7; size: .; CDR3: CASSSTAGYSSYEQYF; DNA: TGCGCCAGCAGCTCGACGGCGGGGTATAGCTCCTACGAGCAGTACTTC
D: .; V: TRBV18; J: TRBJ1-5; size: .; CDR3: CASSPGEGRNQPQHF; DNA: TGTGCCAGCTCACCAGGAGAGGGAAGAAATCAGCCCCAGCATTTT
D: TRBD1; V: TRBV2; J: TRBJ1-5; size: .; CDR3: CASRGQVGQPQHF; DNA: TGTGCCAGCAGAGGACAGGTCGGTCAGCCCCAGCATTTT
D: .; V: TRBV6-1; J: TRBJ1-3; size: .; CDR3: CASNRVSGNTIYF; DNA: TGTGCCAGCAACAGGGTTTCTGGAAACACCATATATTTT
D: .; V: TRBV27; J: TRBJ1-4; size: .; CDR3: CASSLSAAFNEKLFF; DNA: TGTGCCAGCAGTTTAAGCGCAGCTTTTAATGAAAAACTGTTTTTT
D: .; V: TRBV18; J: TRBJ1-1; size: .; CDR3: CASSPGGGGKGTEAFF; DNA: TGTGCCAGCTCACCCGGAGGGGGGGGAAAGGGCACTGAAGCTTTCTTT
D: .; V: TRBV11-3; J: TRBJ2-1; size: .; CDR3: CASSLGGVDEQFF; DNA: TGTGCCAGCAGCTTAGGGGGGGTAGATGAGCAGTTCTTC
D: .; V: TRBV30; J: TRBJ2-1; size: .; CDR3: CAWRDSSYNEQFF; DNA: TGTGCCTGGAGGGACAGCTCCTACAATGAGCAGTTCTTC
D: .; V: TRBV28; J: TRBJ2-5; size: .; CDR3: CASSPHQSTGEQYF; DNA: TGTGCCAGCAGTCCCCACCAATCTACGGGAGAGCAGTACTTC
D: TRBD2; V: TRBV5-1; J: TRBJ2-3; size: .; CDR3: CASSFTSGTSTDTQYF; DNA: TGCGCCAGCAGCTTCACAAGCGGGACTAGCACAGATACGCAGTATTTT
D: .; V: TRBV30; J: TRBJ1-6; size: .; CDR3: CAWSVGSSYNSPLHF; DNA: TGTGCCTGGAGTGTGGGGAGCTCCTATAATTCACCCCTCCACTTT
D: TRBD1; V: TRBV19; J: TRBJ2-7; size: .; CDR3: CASSILGPAQGAMVYEQYF; DNA: TGTGCCAGTAGTATCCTCGGCCCGGCACAGGGGGCCATGGTCTACGAGCAGTACTTC
D: TRBD1; V: TRBV6-6; J: TRBJ1-4; size: once; CDR3: CASKKAQGTNEKLFF; DNA: TGTGCCAGCAAAAAAGCACAGGGGACTAATGAAAAACTGTTTTTT
D: .; V: TRBV5-1; J: TRBJ2-2; size: .; CDR3: CASSLDLVGELFF; DNA: TGCGCCAGCAGCTTGGATCTAGTCGGGGAGCTGTTTTTT
D: TRBD1; V: TRBV7-7; J: TRBJ1-2; size: .; CDR3: CASSLVRDRGNYGYTF; DNA: TGTGCTAGCAGCTTAGTTAGAGACAGGGGTAACTATGGCTACACCTTC
D: .; V: TRBV9; J: TRBJ1-6; size: .; CDR3: CASSPQGTGNSPLHF; DNA: TGTGCCAGCAGCCCCCAGGGAACGGGTAATTCACCCCTCCACTTT
D: TRBD2; V: TRBV27; J: TRBJ2-5; size: .; CDR3: CASRDLAGGPQETQYF; DNA: TGTGCCAGCAGGGACCTTGCGGGGGGCCCGCAAGAGACCCAGTACTTC
D: .; V: TRBV2; J: TRBJ2-7; size: .; CDR3: CASHPRTKLYF; DNA: TGTGCCAGCCACCCTCGGACTAAACTGTACTTC
D: .; V: TRBV28; J: TRBJ2-5; size: .; CDR3: CASSLRFGRGQLLQETQYF; DNA: TGTGCCAGCAGTTTACGGTTTGGCAGGGGACAATTACTTCAAGAGACCCAGTACTTC